These T cell receptor beta chains were read from a single sample in a study of beta chain features in type 1 diabetes. The assay was immunoSEQ multiplex PCR, and TCRdb's table has in-frame clones only and misses some. The table lists 300,000 to 350,000 clones, around 15% of them singletons. Material: central memory CD4+ T cells from blood. These receptor sequences come from a man younger than 45 in good health. The CDR3 runs from the conserved cysteine through the conserved F or W. The order of the fields is V gene, D gene, clone size, J gene, CDR3 DNA, CDR3 protein. A D gene is named only where the DNA matches it firmly. Some rows mark clone size as missing; the rest say once, few, many or name a class of expanded clone.

V gene: TRBV9
D gene: -
clone size: many
J gene: TRBJ2-1
CDR3 DNA: TGTGCCAGCAGCGGGGGCTACAATGAGCAGTTCTTC
CDR3 protein: CASSGGYNEQFF

V gene: TRBV4-1
D gene: TRBD2
clone size: many
J gene: TRBJ2-1
CDR3 DNA: TGCGCCAGCAGCCAAGACGTTCGGGGGGGCCTGTTGAATGAGCAGTTCTTC
CDR3 protein: CASSQDVRGGLLNEQFF

V gene: TRBV30
D gene: TRBD1
clone size: -
J gene: TRBJ1-2
CDR3 DNA: TGTGCCTGGAGTGGGACAGGAAAAGGTGGCTACACCTTC
CDR3 protein: CAWSGTGKGGYTF

V gene: TRBV6-1
D gene: -
clone size: -
J gene: TRBJ2-6
CDR3 DNA: TGTGCCAGCAGTGAAAGGGCAGCTTATTCCGTCTCTGGGGCCAACGTCCTGACTTTC
CDR3 protein: CASSERAAYSVSGANVLTF

V gene: TRBV11-2
D gene: TRBD2
clone size: few
J gene: TRBJ2-5
CDR3 DNA: TGTGCCAGCAGCTTTAAGTCCCCGACCTCGGGGGGAGGTGGAGAGACCCAGTACTTC
CDR3 protein: CASSFKSPTSGGGGETQYF

V gene: TRBV4-3
D gene: -
clone size: -
J gene: TRBJ1-1
CDR3 DNA: TGCGCCAGCAGCCAAGATGGGCACAGGGCGAACACTGAAGCTTTCTTT
CDR3 protein: CASSQDGHRANTEAFF

V gene: TRBV10-3
D gene: TRBD1
clone size: many
J gene: TRBJ1-1
CDR3 DNA: TGTGCCATCAGTGGGACAGGGGAGGGGAGGACTGAAGCTTTCTTT
CDR3 protein: CAISGTGEGRTEAFF

V gene: TRBV6-1
D gene: TRBD2
clone size: many
J gene: TRBJ2-5
CDR3 DNA: TGTGCCAGCATAAGGACTAGCGGGCAGGGGACCCAGTACTTC
CDR3 protein: CASIRTSGQGTQYF

V gene: TRBV7-2
D gene: -
clone size: few
J gene: TRBJ1-2
CDR3 DNA: TGTGCCAGCAGCTTAGACAGCGGATATGGCTACACCTTC
CDR3 protein: CASSLDSGYGYTF

V gene: TRBV29-1
D gene: TRBD2
clone size: -
J gene: TRBJ2-3
CDR3 DNA: TGCAGCGTTGGGCAAGCGGGAGGGCCGTCAGATACGCAGTATTTT
CDR3 protein: CSVGQAGGPSDTQYF

V gene: TRBV4-1
D gene: -
clone size: -
J gene: TRBJ2-7
CDR3 DNA: TGCGCCAGCAGCCAAGGGCTACGGAACTCCTACGAGCAGTACTTC
CDR3 protein: CASSQGLRNSYEQYF

V gene: TRBV18
D gene: -
clone size: -
J gene: TRBJ1-2
CDR3 DNA: TGTGCCAGCTCACCCGGGTATGGCTACACCTTC
CDR3 protein: CASSPGYGYTF

V gene: TRBV1
D gene: -
clone size: -
J gene: TRBJ1-5
CDR3 DNA: TGCACCAGCAGCCAAGAAAGCTCGGGAGGGCCCCAGCATTTT
CDR3 protein: CTSSQESSGGPQHF

V gene: TRBV7-2
D gene: -
clone size: -
J gene: TRBJ2-2
CDR3 DNA: TGTGCCAGCAGCACCACACGGGGCACCGGGGAGCTGTTTTTT
CDR3 protein: CASSTTRGTGELFF

V gene: TRBV7-9
D gene: -
clone size: many
J gene: TRBJ1-1
CDR3 DNA: TGTGCCAGCAGCTTAGCGGACGGCCGGGGAGCTTTCTTT
CDR3 protein: CASSLADGRGAFF

V gene: TRBV11-2
D gene: TRBD2
clone size: few
J gene: TRBJ2-1
CDR3 DNA: TGTGCCAGCAGCTTAGAAGGACTAGCGGGAGGACAGGAGTTCTTC
CDR3 protein: CASSLEGLAGGQEFF

V gene: TRBV19
D gene: TRBD2
clone size: -
J gene: TRBJ2-1
CDR3 DNA: TGTGCCAGTAAGGGACTAGCGGGAAATGAGCAGTTCTTC
CDR3 protein: CASKGLAGNEQFF

V gene: TRBV5-6
D gene: -
clone size: -
J gene: TRBJ1-1
CDR3 DNA: TGTGCCAGCAGCTTGGGCGATGGGATCGTGAACACTGAAGCTTTCTTT
CDR3 protein: CASSLGDGIVNTEAFF

V gene: TRBV5-4
D gene: -
clone size: few
J gene: TRBJ1-2
CDR3 DNA: TGTGCCAGCAGTTATAAGGGACGGAACTATGGCTACACCTTC
CDR3 protein: CASSYKGRNYGYTF

V gene: TRBV25-1
D gene: -
clone size: -
J gene: TRBJ2-2
CDR3 DNA: TGTGCCAGCAGGGGGGTGGGGGTCATCCCCGGGGAGCTGTTTTTT
CDR3 protein: CASRGVGVIPGELFF

V gene: TRBV28
D gene: -
clone size: -
J gene: TRBJ1-5
CDR3 DNA: TGTGCCAGCAGTTTGCCGTCGCAGGGACATCAGCCCCAGCATTTT
CDR3 protein: CASSLPSQGHQPQHF